This T cell receptor beta chain is from a study of T cells in localized non-small cell lung cancer. Whole-study results and caveats: Longer overall survival associated with higher blood T cell density; shorter survival with higher adjacent-lung clonality. The study sequenced only one region of the tumor. As a result, intratumor heterogeneity could not be excluded and remains possible.

With respect to this clone: What it binds is unknown.

Assay used: immunoSEQ multiplex PCR; TCRdb lists only in-frame clones, some missing. The sample yields about 17,000 clones, more than 70% seen once. V shed 1 base and J shed 0 bases, with 1 base lying between them. The CDR3 runs to 13 residues. CDR1 is ENHRY and CDR2 is SYGVKD in the germline V gene. This sequence was found in a male donor at least 60 years old with stage III lung adenocarcinoma. Sequences were derived from peripheral blood, sampled before any cancer treatment. The chain is built from TRBV10-3 and TRBJ1-5, with D unclear. In DNA form, the CDR3 reads TGTGCCATCAGTGAGTATAGCAATCAGCCCCAGCATTTT. Its protein is CAISEYSNQPQHF.